The 16 T cell receptor beta chains given below trace back to one sample, sequenced in a study of T cell responses to AZD1222 COVID-19 vaccine. Method: immunoSEQ multiplex PCR; TCRdb's copy keeps in-frame clones and lacks some. The table has approximately 130,000 clones, 90% seen once. The material sequenced was peripheral blood, taken on day 0 of AZD1222 vaccination. These receptors were collected from an adult in good health.

V usage is TRBV7-9 and J usage is TRBJ2-7; D might be TRBD1 (6 bases). The germline V gene encodes CDR1 SEHNR and CDR2 FQNEAQ (reference sequence). The CDR3 consists of 15 residues. V was shortened by 4 bases and J by 6 bases, with 19 bases between the two germline ends. The CDR3 loop reads CASSSNVYRESEQYF. For the CDR3, the DNA is TGTGCCAGCAGCTCTAACGTTTACAGGGAATCCGAGCAGTACTTC.

This sequence joins TRBV4-1 and TRBJ2-3; 11 bases are a match to TRBD2. V lost 1 base and J lost 5; bases outside the gene matches: 2. Germline assignment: CDR1 MGHRA and CDR2 YSYEKL. CDR3 length: 15 residues. The CDR3 loop reads CASSQGLAGRDTQYF. The CDR3 DNA follows: TGCGCCAGCAGCCAAGGACTAGCGGGAAGAGATACGCAGTATTTT.

This clone is a singleton in its sample. The CDR3 coding sequence is TGTGCCAGCAGCCAAAGCTCCTACAATGAGCAGTTCTTC. The encoded protein is CASSQSSYNEQFF. This chain links TRBV3-1 (or the pseudogene TRBV3-2) with TRBJ2-1; D not certain. CDR1 and CDR2 from the germline V gene are LGHDT and YNNKEL (reference sequence). The CDR3 loop spans 13 amino acids. V shed 2 bases and J shed 0 bases, with 2 bases lying between them.

This clone showed up just a few times. DNA of the CDR3: TGTGCCAGCAGCCACCGGGGGAAACAGCCCCAGCATTTT. It specifies CASSHRGKQPQHF. This chain joins TRBV28 and TRBJ1-5; D is possibly TRBD1 (5 bases). Looked up from germline, CDR1 is MDHEN and CDR2 is SYDVKM. The V end lost 6 bases, the J end lost 7 bases, and 13 bases lay between the germline ends. The CDR3 sequence is 13 residues long.

The genes are TRBV5-1 and TRBJ1-5, with 9 positions matching TRBD1. Germline CDR1 is SGHRS and CDR2 is YFSETQ. CDR3 length: 15 amino acids. Losses at the gene ends were 0 bases for V and 5 bases for J; bases not matched to a gene: 3. Here the CDR3 DNA reads TGCGCCAGCAGCTTGGAAGGGGACAGGGATCAGCCCCAGCATTTT. This sequence encodes CASSLEGDRDQPQHF.

The chain uses TRBV6-5 and TRBJ2-2; TRBD2 is a possible D gene (6 bases). The germline gives CDR1 MNHEY, CDR2 SVGAGI. With 0 bases removed from V and 4 bases from J, the gap between germline ends came to 9 bases. The CDR3 is made up of 15 amino acids. CDR3 sequence (DNA): TGTGCCAGCAGTTACTCGACCGGGAGCACCGGGGAGCTGTTTTTT. Its translation: CASSYSTGSTGELFF.

The J gene is TRBJ1-2, the V gene TRBV10-3; 10 bases map to TRBD1. With 5 bases clipped from V and 5 bases from J, the junction kept 8 bases outside the gene matches. The germline V gene encodes CDR1 ENHRY and CDR2 SYGVKD. The CDR3 extends over 15 amino acids. DNA of the CDR3: TGTGCCATCAGTCTAGTACAGGGACAGGGGTATGGCTACACCTTC. Residues: CAISLVQGQGYGYTF.

Note on this clone: This specimen includes other DNA sequences encoding the same CDR3. This sequence joins TRBV15 and TRBJ2-3; D not certain. The germline gives CDR1 LNHNV, CDR2 YYDKDF (reference sequence). The germline V and J ends were trimmed by 5 bases and 3 bases, with 9 bases remaining between them. The length of the CDR3 is 13 residues. The CDR3 protein is CATSPTRTDTQYF. The DNA for the CDR3 is TGTGCCACCAGCCCTACCAGGACAGATACGCAGTATTTT.

This rearrangement joins TRBV9 to TRBJ2-3; D might be TRBD1 (6 bases). V lost 7 bases, J lost 0 bases, and 15 bases lay in between. This CDR3 spans 15 amino acids. Per germline, CDR1 SGDLS and CDR2 YYNGEE. The CDR3 DNA sequence: TGTGCCAGCGGTCTCGGGACACTTAGCACAGATACGCAGTATTTT. This sequence encodes CASGLGTLSTDTQYF.

The genes are TRBV9 and TRBJ2-3; the D is unclear. V was pared by 4 bases and J by 5 bases, with 5 bases between. The CDR3 totals 11 residues. Germline V lookup: CDR1 SGDLS, CDR2 YYNGEE. The CDR3 nucleotides read TGTGCCAGCAGCTCCTTAGATACGCAGTATTTT. Protein: CASSSLDTQYF. The complete variable domain, with remaining parts taken from reference TRBV9 and TRBJ2-3, reads DSGVTQTPKHLITATGQRVTLRCSPRSGDLSVYWYQQSLDQGLQFLIQYYNGEERAKGNILERFSAQQFPDLHSELNLSSLELGDSALYFCASSSLDTQYFGPGTRLTVL.

The V and J genes are TRBV7-2 and TRBJ1-2, with D uncertain. Germline CDR1 SGHTA, CDR2 FQGNSA. Trimming stripped 5 bases from V and 5 bases from J, with 21 bases between. The CDR3 is 16 residues long. The CDR3 spells CASSLGIEARSYGYTF. DNA of the CDR3: TGTGCCAGCAGCCTTGGAATAGAAGCCAGATCTTATGGCTACACCTTC.

The CDR3 DNA is TGTGCCAGCAGTCCTCAGGGTCATGAGCAGTTCTTC. It specifies CASSPQGHEQFF. This rearrangement joins TRBV6-5 to TRBJ2-1; D is perhaps TRBD1 (5 bases). The CDR3 has 12 residues. Trimming took off 5 bases at V and 8 bases at J, with 10 bases between the two ends. Germline loops: CDR1 MNHEY, CDR2 SVGAGI.

This chain uses TRBV7-6 with TRBJ2-7; TRBD2 is a possible D gene (5 bases). V lost 1 base and J lost 0, with 10 bases in between. The CDR3 is 15 amino acids. Germline loops: CDR1 SGHVS, CDR2 FNYEAQ. The CDR3 spells CASSLEEGSSYEQYF. The CDR3 region has the DNA TGTGCCAGCAGCTTAGAAGAGGGAAGCTCCTACGAGCAGTACTTC. Full variable domain (missing parts from reference TRBV7-6 and TRBJ2-7): GAGVSQSPRYKVTKRGQDVALRCDPISGHVSLYWYRQALGQGPEFLTYFNYEAQQDKSGLPNDRFSAERPEGSISTLTIQRTEQRDSAMYRCASSLEEGSSYEQYFGPGTRLTVT.

This rearrangement joins TRBV19 to TRBJ2-5; tentatively, D is TRBD2 (5 bases). This CDR3 is 15 amino acids long. Trimming left V 3 bases short and J 5 bases short, with 16 bases between. Germline CDR1 and CDR2: LNHDA and SQIVND (reference sequence). CDR3 in amino acids: CASSIGSGVVETQYF. Here the CDR3 DNA reads TGTGCCAGTAGTATTGGGTCCGGGGTAGTGGAGACCCAGTACTTC. The variable domain in full, completed from reference TRBV19 and TRBJ2-5, reads DGGITQSPKYLFRKEGQNVTLSCEQNLNHDAMYWYRQDPGQGLRLIYYSQIVNDFQKGDIAEGYSVSREKKESFPLTVTSAQKNPTAFYLCASSIGSGVVETQYFGPGTRLLVL.

The genes are TRBV6-5 and TRBJ2-7; 14 bases agree with TRBD2. This CDR3 has 14 amino acids. The V and J ends lost 7 bases and 5 bases, in that order; junction bases with no gene match: 4. The germline V gene has CDR1 MNHEY and CDR2 SVGAGI. The CDR3 loop is CASKGLAGAHEQYF. In DNA form, the CDR3 reads TGTGCCAGCAAGGGACTAGCGGGAGCCCACGAGCAGTACTTC.

The CDR3 sequence is CASSLPSGRVDEQYF. In nucleotides, the CDR3 is TGCGCCAGCAGCTTACCTAGCGGGAGGGTAGACGAGCAGTACTTC. The rearrangement joins TRBV5-1 to TRBJ2-7; 12 bases are shared with TRBD2. The CDR3 loop spans 15 amino acids. The germline V gene has CDR1 SGHRS and CDR2 YFSETQ. The J segment lost 5 bases and the V segment lost 2 bases, leaving 5 bases of the junction unmatched.